This T cell receptor beta chain was found in a study of blood T cell repertoires in COVID-19. Across the study: PBMCs, B-cell-depleted T cells, or T cells provided the cDNA or gDNA that made up the material.

In the original processing: Reference gene primer amplification yielded estimated nucleated cell counts. Libraries were prepared by immunoSEQ multiplex PCR; TCRdb keeps only in-frame clonotypes and omits some of them. For V, J and clone size, that table is used; D and trimming come from the DNA. Here the sample spans 300,000 or so clones, around 80% being singletons. The CDR3 runs 11 residues. V lost 4 bases and J 5 bases, leaving 9 bases between the germline ends. Germline-derived CDR1 and CDR2 are GTSNPN and SVGIG (reference sequence). V is TRBV30 and J is TRBJ2-7, with D possibly being TRBD1 (6 bases). The receptor was isolated from a woman in her forties or fifties with acute or convalescent COVID-19. Sequenced material: peripheral blood. The CDR3 reads CAWTGAHEQYF. The CDR3 DNA reads TGTGCCTGGACAGGGGCCCACGAGCAGTACTTC.